This T cell receptor (beta chain) was retrieved from a study of shared clonotypes between healthy human individuals. The study's findings and limits: Blood alone was sampled, and tissue repertoires likely differ. Few donors limited the genetic and exposure-history diversity represented. Non-shared clonotypes displayed generation probabilities falling below those of clonotypes present in all four donors.

CDR3 length equals 14 residues. Germline V CDR1 and CDR2: GTSNPN, SVGIG (reference sequence). Between the trimmed V and J ends, which lost 0 bases and 6 bases, there was a span of 14 bases. To note about this clone: Its antigen remains unknown.

Caucasian adults residing in Nashville, Tennessee made up all the donors. Clones were read by immunoSEQ multiplex PCR, and TCRdb kept only the in-frame ones, dropping some. This repertoire shows about 330,000 clones, approximately 74% found once; its top ten account for 10% to 13%. The sequence derives from a man younger than 45 in good health. Sequencing was performed on memory CD4+ T cells sorted from blood. Specified subset: CD45RA-negative fraction. The chain links TRBV30 to TRBJ1-1; D possibly corresponds to TRBD1 (6 bases). CDR3 sequence: CAWSVPGAGSEAFF. For the CDR3, the DNA is TGTGCCTGGAGTGTACCGGGGGCAGGTTCTGAAGCTTTCTTT.